This T cell receptor beta chain derives from a study of a mutant IDH1 vaccine in newly diagnosed glioma. The wider study: Once 4-6 weeks had passed after radiotherapy alone, vaccination started, or it started with temozolomide cycles. Most had both radiotherapy and temozolomide beforehand; others had only one.

Comments on this clone: No antigen is known for it. One end of the junction fails to match germline, which may point to a read error.

Whole-study results and caveats: Vaccination elicited immune responses in approximately 93% of patients.

The germline gives CDR1 MNHEY, CDR2 SMNVEV (reference sequence). This CDR3 is built from 12 residues. Regarding time point: week 23, last vaccination. It was 300 ug of mutant IDH1 20-mer peptide that made up each vaccine dose, given with topical imiquimod. The method was immunoSEQ multiplex PCR; TCRdb's version includes in-frame clones alone and lacks a portion of them. The sample consists of some 28,000 clones, approximately 82% of them appearing once. The sequencing used PBMCs, collected from a glioma patient whose treatment included an IDH1 peptide vaccine. V gene TRBV27 combines with J gene TRBJ1-6; D uncertain. This receptor was taken from a woman aged 25 to 39 with glioma. The CDR3 protein is CASSPRFGRELF. The CDR3 DNA reads as TGTGCCAGCAGTCCCCGGTTCGGCAGAGAACTTTTT.